Listed here are 23 T cell receptor beta chains from one sample, sequenced in a study of shared clonotypes between healthy human individuals. Sequenced by immunoSEQ multiplex PCR; TCRdb stores in-frame clones only, minus some. The sample consists of about 2.4 million clones, roughly 93% of them appearing once. Sequencing input: naive CD4+ T cells from PBMCs. The subset here: CD45RA+ positively selected. The receptors originated from a young man in good health. Some clones in this sample may be carry-over from other donors' samples.

V is TRBV18 and J is TRBJ1-1; TRBD1 agrees at 10 bases. CDR1 KGHSH and CDR2 LQKENI come from the germline V gene. Trimming removed 5 bases from V and 4 bases from J; junction bases left unmatched: 7. The CDR3 is made up of 15 amino acids. CDR3 DNA: TGTGCCAGCTCAGTCCGGGACAGGGGTCTCACTGAAGCTTTCTTT. Its translation: CASSVRDRGLTEAFF.

The chain combines TRBV27 with TRBJ2-3; TRBD1 might be the D (6 bases). V gave up 7 bases and J gave up 1 base, with 15 bases separating them. This CDR3 contains 15 residues. Germline loops: CDR1 MNHEY, CDR2 SMNVEV (reference sequence). This CDR3 reads CASKGVSSGTDTQYF. The CDR3 coding sequence is TGTGCCAGCAAGGGGGTGAGTTCGGGCACAGATACGCAGTATTTT.

The genes are TRBV18 and TRBJ2-1; the match to TRBD1 covers 11 bases. In germline, CDR1 is KGHSH, CDR2 LQKENI. V was pared by 8 bases and J by 8 bases, with 11 bases of the junction left unmatched. The CDR3 has 15 residues. DNA of the CDR3: TGTGCCAGCACGTGGACAGGGGGCTCAGTGGATGAGCAGTTCTTC. Protein sequence: CASTWTGGSVDEQFF.

The J gene is TRBJ2-7, the V gene TRBV18, with 11 bases lining up with TRBD2. The germline V gene has CDR1 KGHSH and CDR2 LQKENI. The length of the CDR3 is 15 residues. Losses at the gene ends were 0 bases for V and 4 bases for J; bases not matched to a gene: 2. CDR3 bases: TGTGCCAGCTCACCACCGACTAGCGGGACTTACGAGCAGTACTTC. Its translation is CASSPPTSGTYEQYF.

The J gene is TRBJ2-1, the V gene TRBV27; the D is unclear. There are 13 residues in the CDR3. From germline, CDR1 is MNHEY and CDR2 SMNVEV (reference sequence). With 2 bases removed from V and 4 bases from J, the gap between germline ends came to 6 bases. CDR3: CASSLRRYNEQFF. The CDR3 nucleotides read TGTGCCAGCAGTTTACGACGTTACAATGAGCAGTTCTTC.

Here the CDR3 DNA reads TGTGCCAGCAGCCCCGGGTGGGAGAACACTGAAGCTTTCTTT. Its protein is CASSPGWENTEAFF. J is TRBJ1-1 and V is TRBV7-8, with unresolved D. This CDR3 comprises 14 residues. The V end was cut by 5 bases, the J end by 1 base, with 11 bases between. Germline V gene lookup returns CDR1 SGHVS and CDR2 FQNEAQ.

This chain joins TRBV6-5 and TRBJ2-5; the match to TRBD2 covers 8 bases. After removal of 5 bases from V and 7 bases from J, the junction contained 6 bases not matched to a gene. Germline assignment: CDR1 MNHEY and CDR2 SVGAGI. This CDR3 spans 13 amino acids. As DNA, the CDR3 is TGTGCCAGCAGTCCCAGCGGGAGAAGGACCCAGTACTTC. It translates to CASSPSGRRTQYF.

The rearrangement uses TRBV11-2 and TRBJ2-1; D possibly matches TRBD1 or TRBD2 (5 bases each). V lost 4 bases to trimming and J lost 2 bases, with 24 bases between them. The germline V gene has CDR1 SGHAT and CDR2 FQNNGV. The length of the CDR3 is 19 residues. CDR3 in amino acids: CASSSPTVSRDRTYNEQFF. The CDR3, as DNA: TGTGCCAGCAGCTCTCCGACAGTCAGTCGGGATCGGACCTACAATGAGCAGTTCTTC.

The chain couples TRBV10-2 to TRBJ2-2, with D unresolved. Trimming cost V 6 bases and J 1 base, with 9 bases left between them. Per germline, CDR1 WSHSY and CDR2 SAAADI. The CDR3 length is 14 residues. The CDR3 DNA reads TGCGCCAGCAGGGGAAGGTTGAACACCGGGGAGCTGTTTTTT. Translating it yields CASRGRLNTGELFF.

In nucleotides, the CDR3 is TGTGCCAGCAGCCTTTCTCCCGCTAGCGGGGGCTCCTACAATGAGCAGTTCTTC. Residues: CASSLSPASGGSYNEQFF. V gene TRBV4-2 combines with J gene TRBJ2-1, with 10 positions matching TRBD2. The ends lost 4 bases at V and 0 bases at J; junction bases unmatched: 9. The CDR3 has 18 residues. Per germline, CDR1 LGHNA and CDR2 YNFKEQ.

This clone was recorded once. The J gene is TRBJ2-7, the V gene TRBV6-5; D tentatively reads TRBD1 or TRBD2 (5 bases each). This CDR3 region has 16 residues. Trimming stripped 4 bases from V and 0 bases from J, with 16 bases between. In germline, CDR1 is MNHEY, CDR2 SVGAGI. The CDR3 is CASSSWGWGNSYEQYF. The DNA for the CDR3 is TGTGCCAGCAGTTCATGGGGGTGGGGGAACTCCTACGAGCAGTACTTC.

The chain has TRBV4-1 and TRBJ2-3; D not resolved. This CDR3 comprises 15 residues. The V end was cut by 4 bases, the J end by 2 bases, with 13 bases between. Germline V lookup: CDR1 MGHRA, CDR2 YSYEKL. CDR3 sequence (DNA): TGCGCCAGCAGCCTAGAATTCAATCCCACAGATACGCAGTATTTT. The encoded protein is CASSLEFNPTDTQYF.

This chain connects TRBV2 to TRBJ1-4, with 7 positions matching TRBD1. The CDR3 contains 15 residues. Trimming cost V 3 bases and J 5 bases; bases outside gene matches: 6. CDR1 SNHLY and CDR2 FYNNEI come from the germline V gene. The CDR3 nucleotides are TGTGCCAGCAGTGAGTCGGACAGGCTAAATGAAAAACTGTTTTTT. It encodes CASSESDRLNEKLFF.

This clone has more than one count but fewer than ten. Other DNA sequences in the sample encode the same CDR3. V usage is TRBV27 and J usage is TRBJ2-2; D not resolved. Germline loops: CDR1 MNHEY, CDR2 SMNVEV (reference sequence). V was clipped by 2 bases and J by 1 base, with 5 bases between them. The CDR3 sequence is 14 residues long. The CDR3 coding sequence is TGTGCCAGCAGTTTACACCGGAACACCGGGGAGCTGTTTTTT. Amino acid sequence: CASSLHRNTGELFF.

Details on this clone: Distinct nucleotide sequences in the sample also encode this CDR3. The chain recombines TRBV2 with TRBJ1-3, with a weak D call TRBD1 (5 bases). The germline V gene has CDR1 SNHLY and CDR2 FYNNEI. Between the trimmed V and J ends, which lost 0 bases and 4 bases, there was a span of 10 bases. CDR3 size: 15 residues. The CDR3 coding sequence is TGTGCCAGCAGTGAAGCGCTGGGGGGAGGAAACACCATATATTTT. This translates into CASSEALGGGNTIYF. Drawing the rest from reference TRBV2 and TRBJ1-3, the complete variable domain is EPEVTQTPSHQVTQMGQEVILRCVPISNHLYFYWYRQILGQKVEFLVSFYNNEISEKSEIFDDQFSVERPDGSNFTLKIRSTKLEDSAMYFCASSEALGGGNTIYFGEGSWLTVV.

The chain combines TRBV2 with TRBJ2-7; 9 bases agree with TRBD1. CDR1 is SNHLY and CDR2 is FYNNEI in the germline V gene. This CDR3 is 15 amino acids long. V shed 2 bases and J 6 bases; nucleotides not matched to a gene: 8. The CDR3 spells CASSEYTGTGTEQYF. The CDR3 region has the DNA TGTGCCAGCAGTGAATATACCGGGACAGGGACCGAGCAGTACTTC.

The CDR3 region is CASSSQGQANTEAFF. In nucleotides, the CDR3 is TGTGCCAGCAGCTCCCAGGGACAGGCGAACACTGAAGCTTTCTTT. The chain joins TRBV5-4 to TRBJ1-1, with TRBD1 identical over 8 bases. The CDR3 runs to 15 residues. The ends lost 3 bases at V and 1 base at J; junction bases unmatched: 5. CDR1 SGHNT and CDR2 YYREEE come from the germline V gene (reference sequence).

The chain couples TRBV11-3 to TRBJ2-1; D call uncertain. The germline gives CDR1 SGHNT, CDR2 YENEEA. This CDR3 region has 14 residues. Deletions cut 1 base from V and 9 bases from J, with 13 bases between. Written as DNA, the CDR3 is TGTGCCAGCAGCTTAGGAGATAGGGTCGGTGAGCAGTTCTTC. Translated, it gives CASSLGDRVGEQFF.

The rearrangement joins TRBV29-1 to TRBJ1-2; no definite D call. CDR1 and CDR2 from the germline V gene are SQVTM and ANQGSEA. V was shortened by 3 bases and J by 2 bases, with 16 bases between the two germline ends. This CDR3 has 15 residues. CDR3 amino acids: CSVDRGQDSNYGYTF. The CDR3 bases are TGCAGCGTTGATAGAGGCCAGGACTCAAACTATGGCTACACCTTC. The full variable domain, completed using reference TRBV29-1 and TRBJ1-2, is SAVISQKPSRDICQRGTSLTIQCQVDSQVTMMFWYRQQPGQSLTLIATANQGSEATYESGFVIDKFPISRPNLTFSTLTVSNMSPEDSSIYLCSVDRGQDSNYGYTFGSGTRLTVV.

The chain carries TRBV9 and TRBJ2-3, with a weak D call TRBD2 (6 bases). Deletions cut 5 bases from V and 6 bases from J, with 25 bases between. The CDR3 is 17 residues long. Germline CDR1 and CDR2: SGDLS and YYNGEE. The CDR3 loop reads CASSLLGTSSASDTQYF. The CDR3 region has the DNA TGTGCCAGCAGTCTCCTGGGAACTAGCAGTGCGTCGGATACGCAGTATTTT.

With regard to this clone: Other nucleotide sequences from this sample produce the same CDR3. The chain has TRBV6-6 and TRBJ1-1; no definite D call. Trimming took 0 bases from V and 1 from J, leaving 6 bases between them. The CDR3 runs to 14 residues. From germline, CDR1 is MNHNY and CDR2 SVGAGI (reference sequence). Here the CDR3 DNA reads TGTGCCAGCAGTTACTCGGGGTGGAACACTGAAGCTTTCTTT. Its translation is CASSYSGWNTEAFF.

The chain combines TRBV19 with TRBJ1-1; D might be TRBD1 (5 bases). The V gene's germline CDR1 is LNHDA and CDR2 SQIVND (reference sequence). The length of the CDR3 is 17 residues. V lost 7 bases and J 0 bases, leaving 21 bases between the germline ends. The CDR3 spells CASNSNPTGTVNTEAFF. DNA for the CDR3: TGTGCCAGTAACTCAAACCCCACCGGGACGGTGAACACTGAAGCTTTCTTT.

The chain joins TRBV28 to TRBJ2-7, with D possibly matching TRBD1 (5 bases). The germline V and J ends were trimmed by 4 bases and 7 bases, with 14 bases remaining between them. Germline CDR1 MDHEN, CDR2 SYDVKM. This CDR3 is 13 amino acids long. This CDR3 reads CASSYRNGGEQYF. CDR3 DNA sequence: TGTGCCAGCAGTTACAGGAACGGTGGAGAGCAGTACTTC. The complete variable domain, with remaining parts taken from reference TRBV28 and TRBJ2-7, reads DVKVTQSSRYLVKRTGEKVFLECVQDMDHENMFWYRQDPGLGLRLIYFSYDVKMKEKGDIPEGYSVSREKKERFSLILESASTNQTSMYLCASSYRNGGEQYFGPGTRLTVT.